The clone carrying this TCR beta chain was counted between two and nine times. This entry is derived from a study of T-cell reconstitution after alpha-beta-depleted transplantation in children. There are 12 residues in the CDR3. Germline loops: CDR1 DFQATT, CDR2 SNEGSKA (reference sequence). TCRbeta library construction was performed incorporating unique molecular identifiers. Each CDR3 protein is one row after TCRdb ran MiXCR on the PCR reads. The sample shows 500,000 to 600,000 distinct CDR3 sequences, around 18% of them seen only once. The sample in question was PBMCs from the stem cell graft donor, obtained from the stem cell graft. The TCR sequence derives from a human donor who donated a stem cell graft to a child with acute lymphoblastic leukemia. The chain has TRBV20-1 and TRBJ1-1; D may be TRBD1 (5 bases). The CDR3: CSAGRGGTEAFF. The CDR3 nucleotides read TGCAGCGCCGGCCGGGGCGGCACTGAAGCTTTCTTT.